This T cell receptor (beta chain) was captured in a study of blood T cell repertoires in COVID-19. Method: immunoSEQ multiplex PCR; TCRdb's copy keeps in-frame clones and lacks some. The table records some 270,000 clones, about 89% of them present only once. CDR3 size: 14 residues. V lost 5 bases and J lost 3, with 17 bases in between. Germline assignment: CDR1 SQVTM and CDR2 ANQGSEA. The sample taken for sequencing was PBMCs or T cells enriched from blood (not recorded which). The source is a woman aged 40 to 55 who had recovered from COVID-19. The gene calls are TRBV29-1 and TRBJ2-7; possible D gene TRBD2, 5 bases. The DNA for the CDR3 is TGCAGCGTTTACGGACTCCCCGGGGACTACGAGCAGTACTTC. This translates into CSVYGLPGDYEQYF.